What follows are 2 T cell receptor beta chains derived from one specimen sequenced in a study of post-analysis software for immune sequencing data. General study points: Five TRBV segments, TRBV5-6, TRBV5-1 and TRBV20-1 among them, were found more frequent in patients than controls.

Included in the TCR beta cDNA libraries were unique molecular identifiers. TCRdb redid the calling of the PCR reads with MiXCR, one entry per CDR3 protein. The sample has hundreds of thousands of distinct CDR3 sequences; around 27% are singletons. Their antigens remain unidentified. The material sequenced was blood. The receptors shown here come from a girl between 5 and 17 years old with multiple sclerosis.

Turning to this clonotype: The CDR3 does not end in the conserved phenylalanine or tryptophan, so this is likely a read error. CDR3: CATSETSGYHEQFV. CDR3 in DNA: TGTGCCACCAGCGAAACTAGCGGGTATCATGAGCAGTTCGTC. V and J are TRBV24-1 and TRBJ2-1; TRBD2 aligns across 9 bases. J was trimmed by 8 bases and V by 7 bases; bases with no gene match: 8. The length of the CDR3 is 14 residues. Germline-derived CDR1 and CDR2 are KGHDR and SFDVKD.

The J gene is TRBJ2-4, the V gene TRBV11-1; 7 bases are a match to TRBD1. After removal of 5 bases from V and 1 base from J, the junction contained 11 bases not matched to a gene. The CDR3 has 17 residues. Germline lookup yields CDR1 SGHAT and CDR2 FQDESV (reference sequence). The CDR3 region has the DNA TGTGCCAGCAGCCCCTACAATACAGGGGAGGCCAAAAACATTCAGTACTTC. It yields the protein CASSPYNTGEAKNIQYF.